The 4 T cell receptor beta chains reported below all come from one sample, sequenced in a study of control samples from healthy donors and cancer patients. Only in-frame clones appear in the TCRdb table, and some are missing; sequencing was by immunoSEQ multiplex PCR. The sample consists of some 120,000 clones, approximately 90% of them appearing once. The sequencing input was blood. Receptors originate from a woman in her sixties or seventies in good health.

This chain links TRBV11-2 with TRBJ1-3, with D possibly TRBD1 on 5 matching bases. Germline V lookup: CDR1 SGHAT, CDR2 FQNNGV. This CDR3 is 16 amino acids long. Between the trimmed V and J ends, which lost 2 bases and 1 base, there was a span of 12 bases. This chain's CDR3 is CASSLFTGGSGNTIYF. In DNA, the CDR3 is TGTGCCAGCAGCTTATTCACGGGGGGGTCTGGAAACACCATATATTTT. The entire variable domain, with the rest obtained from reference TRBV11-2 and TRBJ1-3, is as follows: EAGVAQSPRYKIIEKRQSVAFWCNPISGHATLYWYQQILGQGPKLLIQFQNNGVVDDSQLPKDRFSAERLKGVDSTLKIQPAKLEDSAVYLCASSLFTGGSGNTIYFGEGSWLTVV.

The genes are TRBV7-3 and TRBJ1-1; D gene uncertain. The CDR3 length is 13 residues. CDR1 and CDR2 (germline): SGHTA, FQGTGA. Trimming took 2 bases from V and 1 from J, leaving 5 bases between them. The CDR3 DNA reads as TGTGCCAGCAGCTTACGGGGGAACACTGAAGCTTTCTTT. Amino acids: CASSLRGNTEAFF.

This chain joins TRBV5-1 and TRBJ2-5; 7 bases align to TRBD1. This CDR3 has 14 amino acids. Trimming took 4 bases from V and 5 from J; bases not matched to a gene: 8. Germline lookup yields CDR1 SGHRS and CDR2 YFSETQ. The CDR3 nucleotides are TGCGCCAGCAGCAGAACAGGGGACCCTGAGACCCAGTACTTC. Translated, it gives CASSRTGDPETQYF. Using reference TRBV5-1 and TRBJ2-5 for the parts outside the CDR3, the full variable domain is KAGVTQTPRYLIKTRGQQVTLSCSPISGHRSVSWYQQTPGQGLQFLFEYFSETQRNKGNFPGRFSGRQFSNSRSEMNVSTLELGDSALYLCASSRTGDPETQYFGPGTRLLVL.

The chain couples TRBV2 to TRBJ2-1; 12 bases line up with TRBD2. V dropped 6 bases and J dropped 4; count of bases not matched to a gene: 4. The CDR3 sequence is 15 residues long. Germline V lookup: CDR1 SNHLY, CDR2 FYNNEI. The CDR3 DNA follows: TGTGCCAGCAGACCCCTAGCGGGGGGGTACAATGAGCAGTTCTTC. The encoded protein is CASRPLAGGYNEQFF.